The 13 T cell receptor beta chains presented below share a single source sample, sequenced in a study of cytomegalovirus exposure and HLA in healthy donors. 13 Jbeta primers and 60 Vbeta primers were used for the PCR. Data came from immunoSEQ multiplex PCR; TCRdb stores just in-frame clones and leaves some out. The sample holds 150,000 to 200,000 clones, 75% to 90% seen once. The sequencing input was PBMCs. The receptors were gathered from a male donor in good health and CMV-seropositive.

This chain connects TRBV27 to TRBJ2-7; unclear D gene. Germline-derived CDR1 and CDR2 are MNHEY and SMNVEV (reference sequence). V was pared by 5 bases and J by 3 bases, with 11 bases between. The CDR3 extends over 13 amino acids. CDR3 sequence reads: CASSTQHSYEQYF. CDR3 DNA: TGTGCCAGCAGTACCCAACACAGCTACGAGCAGTACTTC.

This chain links TRBV10-3 with TRBJ1-1, with TRBD1 matching over 9 bases. Germline lookup yields CDR1 ENHRY and CDR2 SYGVKD. The CDR3 is 16 residues long. J gave up 0 bases and V 11 bases, and 13 bases lay outside the gene matches. The CDR3 is CAAHRGQGGLNTEAFF. CDR3 DNA: TGTGCCGCCCATCGGGGACAGGGTGGTTTGAACACTGAAGCTTTCTTT.

The V and J genes are TRBV4-2 and TRBJ2-2; 8 nucleotides line up with TRBD2. The CDR3 covers 17 residues. V dropped 0 bases and J dropped 4; count of bases not matched to a gene: 7. Per the germline V gene, CDR1 is LGHNA and CDR2 is YNFKEQ. In nucleotides, the CDR3 is TGTGCCAGCAGCCAAGAGGTTGGTCTAGCGGGCACCGGGGAGCTGTTTTTT. Translated, it gives CASSQEVGLAGTGELFF.

A few counts support this clone. The gene calls are TRBV10-2 and TRBJ2-3, with 13 bases fitting TRBD2. The CDR3 covers 15 residues. Looked up from germline, CDR1 is WSHSY and CDR2 is SAAADI. V lost 3 bases to trimming and J lost 5 bases; unmatched junction nucleotides: 2. The CDR3 region has the DNA TGCGCCAGCAGTGAACTAGCGGGAGGGTTAGATACGCAGTATTTT. Protein: CASSELAGGLDTQYF.

This chain joins TRBV4-3 and TRBJ1-1; no clear D gene. Per the germline V gene, CDR1 is LGHNA and CDR2 is YSLEER. There are 14 residues in the CDR3. V was shortened by 8 bases and J by 1 base, with 14 bases between the two germline ends. Here the CDR3 DNA reads TGCGCCAGCTCAGAGGGATTGGAGAACACTGAAGCTTTCTTT. This translates into CASSEGLENTEAFF.

This chain links TRBV19 with TRBJ1-5, with D possibly TRBD1 on 5 matching bases. Looked up from germline, CDR1 is LNHDA and CDR2 is SQIVND (reference sequence). V gave up 10 bases and J gave up 0 bases, with 10 bases separating them. The CDR3 has 13 amino acids. CDR3 bases: TGTGCCACCTGCAGGGATAGCAATCAGCCCCAGCATTTT. Translating gives CATCRDSNQPQHF.

The chain joins TRBV9 to TRBJ2-3; 7 nucleotides align to TRBD2. V dropped 4 bases and J dropped 0; count of bases not matched to a gene: 2. Germline CDR1 is SGDLS and CDR2 is YYNGEE. The CDR3 loop spans 14 amino acids. This CDR3 is CASSSSGSTDTQYF. CDR3 DNA: TGTGCCAGCAGCAGTAGCGGGAGCACAGATACGCAGTATTTT.

The CDR3 nucleotides are TGTGCCAGCTGTTGCAGGGAGGTCTATGGCTACACCTTC. Amino acids: CASCCREVYGYTF. The chain couples TRBV7-6 to TRBJ1-2, with D tentatively TRBD1 (5 bases). Trimming took off 8 bases at V and 4 bases at J, with 14 bases between the two ends. The germline gives CDR1 SGHVS, CDR2 FNYEAQ. CDR3 length equals 13 residues.

The gene calls are TRBV6-5 and TRBJ1-2; 8 bases line up with TRBD1. CDR3 length: 13 amino acids. The germline V gene encodes CDR1 MNHEY and CDR2 SVGAGI. V dropped 2 bases and J dropped 8; count of bases not matched to a gene: 4. For the CDR3, the DNA is TGTGCCAGCAGTTACGGACAGGGCCCCGGCTACACCTTC. This codes for CASSYGQGPGYTF.

The V call is TRBV15, the J call TRBJ2-1; D may be TRBD1 (6 bases). The germline V gene encodes CDR1 LNHNV and CDR2 YYDKDF (reference sequence). Deletions cut 1 base from V and 1 base from J, with 8 bases between. The CDR3 runs 15 residues. The DNA of the CDR3 is TGTGCCACCAGCAGAGTGACAGGTTCCTACAATGAGCAGTTCTTC. This encodes CATSRVTGSYNEQFF.

This CDR3 reads CASSFEGGRTEAFF. In DNA form, the CDR3 reads TGTGCCAGCAGCTTCGAGGGGGGGCGGACTGAAGCTTTCTTT. The genes are TRBV7-3 and TRBJ1-1, with D tentatively TRBD1 (6 bases). V was shortened by 3 bases and J by 5 bases, with 13 bases between the two germline ends. CDR1 is SGHTA and CDR2 is FQGTGA in the germline V gene. This CDR3 has 14 residues.

The chain combines TRBV4-3 with TRBJ1-2; possibly TRBD1 for D (5 bases). Trimming stripped 1 base from V and 5 bases from J, with 11 bases between. The CDR3 has 14 residues. CDR1 is LGHNA and CDR2 is YSLEER in the germline V gene. The CDR3 coding sequence is TGCGCCAGCAGCCAAGTAGGCCGGGGGTATGGCTACACCTTC. Translating it yields CASSQVGRGYGYTF.

The chain combines TRBV27 with TRBJ2-1, with 7 nucleotides matching TRBD2. The V segment lost 4 bases and the J segment 0 bases; nucleotides outside the gene matches: 9. CDR1 is MNHEY, CDR2 SMNVEV, per germline (reference sequence). CDR3 length: 17 amino acids. CDR3 nucleotide sequence: TGTGCCAGCAGTTCGGTCCGAGCGGGATACTCCTACAATGAGCAGTTCTTC. It specifies CASSSVRAGYSYNEQFF.